The present T cell receptor beta chain was sequenced within a study of early T cells in non-severe SARS-CoV-2 infection. Turning to the study itself: Chains were not paired, and sequencing was done on bulk RNA from unsorted whole blood.

TCRdb re-analysed the 5' RACE reads in MiXCR, keeping a single row per CDR3 protein. This sample has about 42,000 distinct CDR3 sequences, with about 5.9% found just once. The V segment lost 1 base and the J segment 7 bases; nucleotides outside the gene matches: 4. This CDR3 is built from 13 residues. Germline V gene data show CDR1 as SGHNT and CDR2 as YENEEA. This chain uses TRBV11-3 with TRBJ2-7, with 7 bases fitting TRBD2. The sequencing here drew on whole blood, taken at baseline. This clonotype was obtained from an adult who was a healthcare worker with PCR-confirmed SARS-CoV-2 infection or an uninfected control (not recorded which). The CDR3 sequence: CASSLAGGREQYF. CDR3 DNA: TGTGCCAGCAGCTTAGCGGGGGGAAGGGAGCAGTACTTC.